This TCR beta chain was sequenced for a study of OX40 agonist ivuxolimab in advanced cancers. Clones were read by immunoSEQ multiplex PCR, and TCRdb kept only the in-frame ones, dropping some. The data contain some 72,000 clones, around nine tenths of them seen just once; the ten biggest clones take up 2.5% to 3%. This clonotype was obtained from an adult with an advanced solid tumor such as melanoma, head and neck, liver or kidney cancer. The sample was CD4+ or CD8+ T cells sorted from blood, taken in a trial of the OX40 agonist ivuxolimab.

Here the CDR3 DNA reads TGTGCCAGCAGTTTCGATCAGCCCCAGCATTTT. Protein: CASSFDQPQHF. The chain links TRBV6-6 to TRBJ1-5; D is ambiguous. The V end lost 4 bases, the J end lost 5 bases, and 3 bases lay between the germline ends. The V gene's germline CDR1 is MNHNY and CDR2 SVGAGI (reference sequence). The CDR3 sequence is 11 residues long.